The present T cell receptor (beta chain) was sequenced within a study of T cell repertoires in cytomegalovirus infection. Study context: It can be stated that public TCR beta signatures indicated CMV infection as well as a matching HLA type.

On this clonotype: What it recognizes is unknown.

V dropped 6 bases and J dropped 5; count of bases not matched to a gene: 7. The CDR3 runs to 13 residues. General observations from the study: The ex vivo response was dominated by HLA-C-restricted CMV-specific TCR beta clonotypes. CMV carriers having the relevant HLA were flagged by cumulative public TCR beta family frequency.

TCRdb re-called the reads through MiXCR, storing one row per CDR3 protein. This sample has about 740,000 distinct CDR3 sequences, with under 40% found just once. This receptor was obtained from a human donor in good health (CMV status not recorded). Some clones in this sample may be carry-over from other donors' samples. The rearrangement uses TRBV12-3 or TRBV12-4 and TRBJ2-7; 7 nucleotides line up with TRBD1. Specimen: PBMCs. Here the CDR3 DNA reads TGTGCCAGCAGAAGACAGGGCTGGCACGAGCAGTACTTC. Translating gives CASRRQGWHEQYF.